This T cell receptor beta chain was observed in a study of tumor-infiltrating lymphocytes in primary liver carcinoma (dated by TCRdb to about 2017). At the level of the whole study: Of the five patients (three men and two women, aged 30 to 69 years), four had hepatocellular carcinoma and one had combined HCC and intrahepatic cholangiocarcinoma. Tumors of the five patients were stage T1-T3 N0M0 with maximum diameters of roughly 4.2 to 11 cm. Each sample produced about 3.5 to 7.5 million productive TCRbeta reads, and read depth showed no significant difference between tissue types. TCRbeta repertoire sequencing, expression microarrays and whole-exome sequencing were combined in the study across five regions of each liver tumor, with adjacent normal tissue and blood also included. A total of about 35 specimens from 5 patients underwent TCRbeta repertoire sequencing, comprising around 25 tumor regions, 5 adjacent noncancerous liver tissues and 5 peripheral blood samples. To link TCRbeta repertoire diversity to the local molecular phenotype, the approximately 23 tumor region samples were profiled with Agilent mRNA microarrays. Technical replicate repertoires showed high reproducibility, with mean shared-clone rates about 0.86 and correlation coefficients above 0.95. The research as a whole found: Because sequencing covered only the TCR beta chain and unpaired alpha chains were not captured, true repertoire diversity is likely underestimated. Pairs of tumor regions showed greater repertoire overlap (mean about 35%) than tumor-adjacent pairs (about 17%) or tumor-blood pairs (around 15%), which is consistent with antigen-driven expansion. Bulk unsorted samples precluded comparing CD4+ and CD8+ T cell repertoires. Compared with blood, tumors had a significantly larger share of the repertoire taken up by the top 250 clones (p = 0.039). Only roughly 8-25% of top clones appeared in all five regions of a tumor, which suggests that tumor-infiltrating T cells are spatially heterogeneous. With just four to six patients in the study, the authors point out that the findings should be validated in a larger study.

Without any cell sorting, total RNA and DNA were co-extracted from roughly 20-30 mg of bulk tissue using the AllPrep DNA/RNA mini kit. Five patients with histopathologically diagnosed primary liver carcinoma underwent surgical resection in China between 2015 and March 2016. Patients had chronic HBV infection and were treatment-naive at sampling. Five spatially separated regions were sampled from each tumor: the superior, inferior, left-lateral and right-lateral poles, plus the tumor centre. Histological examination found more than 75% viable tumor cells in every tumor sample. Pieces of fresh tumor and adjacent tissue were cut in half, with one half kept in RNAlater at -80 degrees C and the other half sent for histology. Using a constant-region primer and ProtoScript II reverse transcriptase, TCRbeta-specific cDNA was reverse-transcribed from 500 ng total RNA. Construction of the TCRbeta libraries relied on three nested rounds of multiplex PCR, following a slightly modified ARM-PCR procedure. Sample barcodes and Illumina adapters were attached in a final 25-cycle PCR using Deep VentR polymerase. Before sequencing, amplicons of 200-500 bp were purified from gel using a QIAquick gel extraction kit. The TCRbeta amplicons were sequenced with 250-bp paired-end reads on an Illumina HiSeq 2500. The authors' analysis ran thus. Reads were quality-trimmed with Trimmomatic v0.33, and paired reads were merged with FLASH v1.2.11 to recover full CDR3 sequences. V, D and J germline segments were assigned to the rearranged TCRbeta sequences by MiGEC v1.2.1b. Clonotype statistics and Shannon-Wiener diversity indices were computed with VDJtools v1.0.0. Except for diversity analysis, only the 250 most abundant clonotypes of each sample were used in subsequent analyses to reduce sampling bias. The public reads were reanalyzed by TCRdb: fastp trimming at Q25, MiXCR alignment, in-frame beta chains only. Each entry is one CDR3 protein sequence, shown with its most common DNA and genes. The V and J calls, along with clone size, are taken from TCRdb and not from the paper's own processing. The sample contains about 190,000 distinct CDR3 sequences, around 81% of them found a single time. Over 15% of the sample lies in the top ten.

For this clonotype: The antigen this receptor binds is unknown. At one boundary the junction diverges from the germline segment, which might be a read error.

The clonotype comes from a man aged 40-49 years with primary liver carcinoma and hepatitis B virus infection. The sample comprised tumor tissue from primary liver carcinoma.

The sequenced DNA: TGCGTCAGCAGCCAAGGGACCAATTTCGACGAGCATTTCTTC. Its translation reads: CVSSQGTNFDEHFF. This chain is built from TRBV4-3 and TRBJ2-1; the D gene is possibly TRBD1 or TRBD2, each agreeing over 5 bases. The CDR3 sequence holds 14 residues, the cysteine and phenylalanine included. The entry retains the CDR3 DNA only, 42 bases that are in frame from base 1. Sequences LGHNA (CDR1) and YSLEER (CDR2) are obtained from the germline V gene.